The 2 T cell receptor beta chains in this list originate from one sample, sequenced in a study of shared clonotypes between healthy human individuals (dated by TCRdb to 2018 to 2021). The library came from the immunoSEQ multiplex PCR assay. As stored in TCRdb, this immuneACCESS dataset retains in-frame rearrangements with V and J assigned. A fraction of the clones does not appear; measured against another copy, unresolved V genes explain less than half of the discrepancy, and the remainder lacks a known reason. Here the sample has some 2,500,000 clones; over 85% occur a single time. The leading ten clones occupy 0.35% to 0.45% of the sample. The specimen sequenced was naive CD4+ T cells from PBMCs. In the paper's terms, the cell subset or site label means: CD45RA+ positively selected. The receptors were gathered from a man between 18 and 35 years old in good health. Some clones in this sample may be carry-over from other donors' samples.

This chain connects TRBV11-2 to TRBJ2-1; TRBD2 might be the D (6 bases). Germline V gives CDR1 SGHAT, CDR2 FQNNGV. The V end lost 4 bases, the J end lost 6 bases, and 13 bases lay between the germline ends. The CDR3 is 14 amino acids. DNA of the CDR3: TGTGCCAGCAGCTCCCGGGACTGGGGCAATGAGCAGTTCTTC. Residues: CASSSRDWGNEQFF.

The count of this clone is one. This rearrangement joins TRBV5-6 to TRBJ2-2, with 12 bases that match TRBD1. Losses at the gene ends were 3 bases for V and 7 bases for J; bases not matched to a gene: 4. Per germline, CDR1 SGHDT and CDR2 YYEEEE. The length of the CDR3 is 15 residues. In nucleotides, the CDR3 is TGTGCCAGCAGCTGGGACAGGGGGCGAGTCGGGGAGCTGTTTTTT. Protein product: CASSWDRGRVGELFF.